The 4 T cell receptor beta chains below all came from one sample that was sequenced in a study of read filtering for tumor transcriptome and immune sequencing. Molecular barcoded adaptors covering alpha/delta and beta/gamma chains were used on approximately 440 ng RNA. A single record per CDR3 protein comes from TCRdb applying MiXCR to the reads. Of more than 100,000 distinct CDR3 sequences listed, 13% are singletons. Source material: a population of CD138-negative cells sorted from bone marrow. The receptors stem from a donor aged 40 or over with multiple myeloma.

About this clonotype: It may be a read error: a sequence one base away is much more abundant. The gene calls are TRBV9 and TRBJ2-7, with 8 bases lining up with TRBD2. Germline V gene data show CDR1 as SGDLS and CDR2 as YYNGEE. This CDR3 spans 15 amino acids. The CDR3 spells CANSVGLLAEYEQYF. DNA of the CDR3: TGTGCCAACAGCGTAGGACTACTAGCGGAGTACGAGCAGTACTTC.

Points on this clonotype: Possible read error: a much larger clone is one base away. This chain uses TRBV19 with TRBJ2-6; D tentatively reads TRBD1 or TRBD2 (5 bases each). CDR1 is LNHDA, CDR2 SQIVND, per germline (reference sequence). The CDR3 is 16 amino acids. The CDR3 sequence is CASSASLDSGANFLTF. The CDR3 DNA reads as TGTGCCAGTAGCGCATCCTTGGACTCTGGGGCCAACTTCCTGACTTTC.

This clonotype has just a few counts. The CDR3 loop reads CSASLWGQVVQGYTF. In nucleotides, the CDR3 is TGCAGTGCTAGTCTATGGGGACAGGTAGTGCAGGGCTACACCTTC. The chain is built from TRBV20-1 and TRBJ1-2; 8 bases are shared with TRBD1. The V gene's germline CDR1 is DFQATT and CDR2 SNEGSKA (reference sequence). The CDR3 length is 15 residues. V lost 3 bases to trimming and J lost 8 bases; unmatched junction nucleotides: 14.

This clonotype came up many times. The chain links TRBV20-1 to TRBJ2-1, with D possibly TRBD2 on 6 matching bases. Germline V CDR1 and CDR2: DFQATT, SNEGSKA (reference sequence). V lost 1 base and J lost 4, with 11 bases in between. This CDR3 has 14 amino acids. CDR3 DNA sequence: TGCAGTGCTAGAGTTAGCGGACTTTACAATGAGCAGTTCTTC. Translating gives CSARVSGLYNEQFF.